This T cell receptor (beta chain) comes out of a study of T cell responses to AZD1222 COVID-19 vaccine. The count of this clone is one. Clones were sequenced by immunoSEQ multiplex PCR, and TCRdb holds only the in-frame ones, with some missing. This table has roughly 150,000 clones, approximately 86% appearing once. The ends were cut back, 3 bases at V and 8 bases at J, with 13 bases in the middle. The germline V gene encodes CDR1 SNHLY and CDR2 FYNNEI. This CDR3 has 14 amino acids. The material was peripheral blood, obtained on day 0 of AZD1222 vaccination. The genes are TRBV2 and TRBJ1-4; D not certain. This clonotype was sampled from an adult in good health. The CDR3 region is CASSDRREYEKLFF. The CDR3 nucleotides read TGTGCCAGCAGTGACAGGAGGGAATACGAAAAACTGTTTTTT. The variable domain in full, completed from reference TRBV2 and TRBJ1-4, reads EPEVTQTPSHQVTQMGQEVILRCVPISNHLYFYWYRQILGQKVEFLVSFYNNEISEKSEIFDDQFSVERPDGSNFTLKIRSTKLEDSAMYFCASSDRREYEKLFFGSGTQLSVL.